The clone carrying this T cell receptor beta chain was observed a few times. The antigen remains undetermined. Additional DNA sequences in this sample encode the identical CDR3. The data stem from a study of beta chain features in type 1 diabetes. Study as a whole: Over all samples combined, more than 90,000,000 sorted cells were examined.

Findings and limits, study-wide: Across all four CD4+ subsets, people with type 1 diabetes showed modestly shorter TCRB CDR3s.

Expressed TCRB transcripts were sequenced because the isolated RNA had all been reverse transcribed beforehand. The data were produced by immunoSEQ multiplex PCR, yet TCRdb's version contains in-frame clones alone and is incomplete. The sample contains about 99,000 clones, around 30% of which appear only once. This receptor was taken from a woman in her late teens or twenties with type 1 diabetes. Sequencing was carried out using central memory CD4+ T cells from blood.

The CDR3 sequence is CASSLNRELETQYF. The CDR3 DNA reads as TGTGCCAGCAGCTTAAATCGGGAGTTGGAGACCCAGTACTTC. The chain couples TRBV7-2 to TRBJ2-5; perhaps TRBD2 as D (6 bases). The CDR3 runs to 14 residues. The germline V and J ends were trimmed by 2 bases and 5 bases, with 12 bases remaining between them. CDR1 and CDR2 (germline): SGHTA, FQGNSA.